The T cell receptor (beta chain) under discussion was sequenced for a study of blood T cell repertoires in COVID-19. Across the study: Acute-phase and convalescent COVID-19 samples originated in the United States, Italy and Spain. Nucleic acid was either cDNA or gDNA, and it came from T cells, B-cell-depleted T cells, or PBMCs.

Original analysis: Estimated nucleated cell counts came from reference gene primer amplification. The repertoire was sequenced with immunoSEQ multiplex PCR; TCRdb's copy has only in-frame clones and lacks some. V and J calls plus clone size are reproduced from that table; the DNA served to infer D and trimming. Among over 110,000 clones listed, around 78% were seen once. The CDR3 sequence is 15 residues long. Germline CDR1 and CDR2: SGHRS and YFSETQ. The junction had 10 bases not matched to a gene; V was cut back by 4 bases and J by 7 bases. Sequencing was performed on peripheral blood. The receptor comes from a woman aged 55 to 70 with acute or convalescent COVID-19. The chain is built from TRBV5-1 and TRBJ1-4, with 7 bases aligning to TRBD1. The CDR3 here is CASSVGTAVAEKLFF. The CDR3 DNA reads TGCGCCAGCAGCGTAGGGACAGCGGTCGCTGAAAAACTGTTTTTT.